Following are 10 T cell receptor beta chains from one sample sequenced in a study of T cells in Graves' hyperthyroidism and ophthalmopathy. TCR beta CDR3 region amplification was performed from RNA transcripts. The HTBI primer set drove a first-round RT-PCR of the TCR CDR3. TCRdb analysed the multiplex PCR reads with MiXCR anew, one entry per CDR3 protein. The data contain around 690,000 distinct CDR3 sequences, roughly 20% of them singletons. Material: blood. These TCRs come from a man younger than 40 with Graves' ophthalmopathy.

The chain employs TRBV27 and TRBJ2-7; D may be TRBD2 (6 bases). Germline V gives CDR1 MNHEY, CDR2 SMNVEV (reference sequence). The CDR3 extends over 14 amino acids. The germline V and J ends were trimmed by 7 bases and 5 bases, with 18 bases remaining between them. The CDR3, as DNA: TGTGCCAGCATGGTTTATGGAGGGTCGCACGAGCAGTACTTC. Amino acid sequence: CASMVYGGSHEQYF.

This clonotype was seen repeatedly, ten times or more. The gene calls are TRBV11-1 and TRBJ2-1; 14 nucleotides line up with TRBD2. The CDR3 contains 16 residues. The J segment lost 6 bases and the V segment lost 5 bases, leaving 6 bases of the junction unmatched. Germline CDR1 is SGHAT and CDR2 is FQDESV (reference sequence). In nucleotides, the CDR3 is TGTGCCAGCAGCGCCGGACTAGCGGGAGGATCCAATGAGCAGTTCTTC. This encodes CASSAGLAGGSNEQFF.

The chain recombines TRBV6-2 or TRBV6-3 with TRBJ2-1, with TRBD2 matching over 15 bases. With 7 bases clipped from V and 4 bases from J, the junction kept 8 bases outside the gene matches. This CDR3 has 17 amino acids. Germline V gene sequence: CDR1 MNHEY, CDR2 SVGEGT. CDR3 residues: CASNGKGLAGGYNEQFF. DNA of the CDR3: TGTGCCAGCAACGGAAAGGGACTAGCGGGAGGATACAATGAGCAGTTCTTC.

In this sample, this clonotype turned up a few times. The chain links TRBV5-1 to TRBJ2-5, with 10 positions matching TRBD1. This CDR3 region has 15 residues. The V gene end was trimmed by 4 bases and the J gene end by 1 base; junction bases not matched to a gene: 4. In germline, CDR1 is SGHRS, CDR2 YFSETQ. CDR3 amino acids: CASSGGTGAQETQYF. The DNA for the CDR3 is TGCGCCAGCAGCGGGGGGACAGGGGCCCAAGAGACCCAGTACTTC.

The chain joins TRBV10-3 to TRBJ2-3; 8 bases agree with TRBD2. The CDR3 runs 16 residues. The germline V gene has CDR1 ENHRY and CDR2 SYGVKD. V lost 7 bases to trimming and J lost 5 bases; unmatched junction nucleotides: 14. The CDR3 DNA reads as TGTGCCATCACCCCGGGGGGGAGCGGTGCAAGAGATACGCAGTATTTT. Protein: CAITPGGSGARDTQYF.

This CDR3 reads CSAPVGGGQGSTDTQYF. The DNA for the CDR3 is TGCAGTGCACCCGTGGGAGGGGGACAGGGGAGCACAGATACGCAGTATTTT. V is TRBV20-1 and J is TRBJ2-3, with 10 bases lining up with TRBD1. The CDR3 is 17 residues long. V lost 6 bases and J lost 0; bases outside the gene matches: 12. Looked up from germline, CDR1 is DFQATT and CDR2 is SNEGSKA (reference sequence).

This clonotype was seen repeatedly, ten times or more. This chain connects TRBV20-1 to TRBJ1-1; 7 positions agree with TRBD1. Trimming cost V 1 base and J 6 bases; bases outside gene matches: 2. This CDR3 is built from 12 residues. The V gene's germline CDR1 is DFQATT and CDR2 SNEGSKA (reference sequence). The CDR3 loop is CSARVQGAEAFF. In DNA, the CDR3 is TGCAGTGCTAGAGTTCAGGGGGCTGAAGCTTTCTTT.

The V call is TRBV12-3 or TRBV12-4, the J call TRBJ2-1; 10 bases match TRBD2. There are 16 residues in the CDR3. With 6 bases clipped from V and 0 bases from J, the junction kept 5 bases outside the gene matches. CDR3 nucleotide sequence: TGTGCCAGCAGAAAAAGCGGGAGGGGCTCCTACAATGAGCAGTTCTTC. Its translation is CASRKSGRGSYNEQFF.

In this sample, this clonotype turned up a few times. The chain carries TRBV11-2 and TRBJ2-2; a possible D gene is TRBD1 (5 bases). The CDR3 loop spans 12 amino acids. Germline CDR1 SGHAT, CDR2 FQNNGV. V lost 6 bases and J 6 bases, leaving 8 bases between the germline ends. DNA of the CDR3: TGTGCCAGCAGGGTAGGGGCCGGGGAGCTGTTTTTT. This sequence encodes CASRVGAGELFF.

Of note for this clonotype: The CDR3 end shows no conserved phenylalanine or tryptophan, and so a read error is likely. The rearrangement links TRBV7-8 to TRBJ1-2; D is unresolved. Trimming pared 1 base from V and 9 bases from J, leaving 18 bases between. CDR1 and CDR2 (germline): SGHVS, FQNEAQ. The CDR3 has 15 amino acids. The CDR3 protein is CASSLGAKPTVRYTL. In DNA form, the CDR3 reads TGTGCCAGCAGCTTAGGCGCGAAACCTACGGTTCGCTACACCCTC.